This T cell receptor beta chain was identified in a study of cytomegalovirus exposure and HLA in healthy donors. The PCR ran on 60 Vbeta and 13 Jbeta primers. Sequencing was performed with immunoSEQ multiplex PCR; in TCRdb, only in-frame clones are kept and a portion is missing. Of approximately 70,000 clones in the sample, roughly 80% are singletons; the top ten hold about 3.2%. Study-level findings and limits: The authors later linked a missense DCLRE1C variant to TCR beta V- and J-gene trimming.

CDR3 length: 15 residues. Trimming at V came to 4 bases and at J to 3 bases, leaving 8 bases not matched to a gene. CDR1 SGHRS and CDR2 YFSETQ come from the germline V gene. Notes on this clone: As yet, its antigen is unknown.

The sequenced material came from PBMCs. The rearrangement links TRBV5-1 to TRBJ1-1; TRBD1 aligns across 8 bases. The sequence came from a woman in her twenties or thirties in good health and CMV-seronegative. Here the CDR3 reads CASSPAQGAYTEAFF. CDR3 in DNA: TGCGCCAGCAGCCCCGCCCAGGGGGCATACACTGAAGCTTTCTTT.